This T cell receptor (beta chain) appears in the sequencing data of a study of Tregs in tolerant kidney transplant recipients. This CDR3 has 14 amino acids. The germline V gene has CDR1 SNHLY and CDR2 FYNNEI. After removal of 7 bases from V and 4 bases from J, the junction contained 7 bases not matched to a gene. Recipient PBMCs carried a CFSE label and met irradiated graft donor PBMCs for more than five days before FACS sorting. With respect to this clone: The target antigen is unknown. With the read ending 3 residues before the CDR3 end, the germline J gene is used to fill in that end.

General study findings and limits: Few patients were studied, so findings need validation in larger groups. Antigen-driven expansion was suggested because donor-specific Tregs expanded more than all Tregs in tolerant patients.

Profiled with immunoSEQ multiplex PCR; TCRdb holds only in-frame clones, not every one. With about 2,000 clones in the sample, the ten largest clones hold approximately 5.7%. Source: CD8+ T cells from blood cultured with allogeneic cells, taken before the transplant. The sequence came from a human patient who received a combined kidney and bone marrow transplant. This chain joins TRBV2 and TRBJ2-3, with TRBD2 identical over 8 bases. The sequenced CDR3 bases are TGTGCCAGCATTCGGGGGGGCGGGTCAGATACG. Its protein is CASIRGGGSDT. The whole CDR3 region reads CASIRGGGSDTQYF.